Described below is a single T cell receptor (beta chain) sequence and its context. Its specificity is unknown. Being one base from a much bigger clone, this may be a read error. This record belongs to a study of prognosis after radiotherapy for stage I lung cancer. General observations from the study: Tumor specificity was not determined for the expanded TCR clones. A difference in TRBV and TRBJ gene usage was reportedly seen between patients with and without metastases.

From genomic DNA, TCR beta CDR3 was amplified by two-round multiplex PCR. Round one of PCR was performed, and it used primers specific to each TRBV and TRBJ gene. TCRdb reprocessed the multiplex PCR reads with MiXCR, giving one entry per CDR3 protein. The sample carries around 20,000 distinct CDR3 sequences, 35% to 50% recorded once. The CDR3 loop spans 17 amino acids. The sequence was obtained from a donor aged 50 or older with non-small cell lung cancer. This sequence joins TRBV12-3 or TRBV12-4 and TRBJ2-6; maybe TRBD2 (6 bases). Source: PBMCs, taken before or after stereotactic body radiation therapy (not recorded which). CDR3 loop: CDNSPPLTGAGANVLTF. In DNA, the CDR3 is TGTGACAACAGTCCACCACTTACGGGGGCTGGGGCCAACGTCCTGACTTTC.